This T cell receptor (beta chain) was observed in a study of T cell responses to AZD1222 COVID-19 vaccine (dated by TCRdb to 2020 to 2023). Context from the whole study: AZD1222 recipients whose second dose came at about 4 weeks and those whose second dose came at about 12 weeks were combined into one group, since spike-specific TCR depth and breadth did not differ between the two schedules. TCR sequencing covered 233 trial participants: approximately 200 given two doses of AZD1222 and some 25 given two doses of MenACWY control vaccine. Trial participants were enrolled by age into subgroups of 18-55, 56-69 and 70-plus years, and approximately 150, 30 and 60 TCR-sequenced participants, respectively, were included in these subgroups.

On this clone itself: Its antigen specificity is not known. No much larger clonotype is one base removed from it; base qualities were not supplied. Other DNA sequences in this specimen translate into the identical CDR3.

Counted from cysteine to phenylalanine, this CDR3 has 15 amino acids. Only the CDR3 DNA is retained, 45 bases long and in frame from the first base. V is clipped by 0 bases and J by 0 bases, and the sequence between their germline boundaries is 6 bases long. The germline V gene supplies CDR1 MRHNA and CDR2 SNTAGT. Results and caveats for the whole study, not just this receptor: Because no day 14 peak-response samples were available, repertoires were characterized only after the peak T cell response. Most participants were white British and females outnumbered males, and the authors suggested that clonal diversity may have been underestimated. Reportedly, close to half of the unique spike-specific TCRs recognized epitopes lying outside the regions that are mutated in the B.1.351 and B.1.1.7 variants. The vaccine-associated CD4 TCRs covered the entire spike protein, and the dominant responses fell in regions 160-218 and 743-854. The 56-69-year group was small, and its depth increase did not reach significance, likely because of low power. Conclusions about previously exposed vaccinees are limited, since just 5 to 7 AZD1222 recipients were seropositive for SARS-CoV-2 at baseline. A significant rise in spike-specific TCR breadth and depth was observed after two AZD1222 doses relative to day 0 and relative to MenACWY recipients.

The sample's time point, from its label and the paper: baseline before first vaccination. Vaccinee samples were obtained from the UK trials COV001 and COV002, which included a single-blind randomized controlled phase 2/3 trial of AZD1222 (ChAdOx1 nCoV-19) in healthy adults. For TCRbeta chain sequencing, PBMC samples were collected from trial participants at day 0 and at day 28 after the second dose. The CDR3 regions of human TCRbeta chains were analyzed by immunosequencing. The authors' pipeline ran thus. TCRs in the repertoires were matched against a reference library of SARS-CoV-2-specific TCRs that had been generated with the MIRA antigen-specificity platform. Breadth was defined as the fraction of unique TCRs that were SARS-CoV-2-associated, and depth was defined as the fraction of total T cells that were SARS-CoV-2-associated. Each spike-specific TCR was assigned to its reactive spike region and to a CD4 or CD8 class using the MIRA data. Log10-transformed breadth and depth values were compared by one-way ANOVA with Sidak's multiple comparisons tests. TCRdb obtained this table from immuneACCESS and retained in-frame rearrangements with V and J assigned. These tables miss some clones; where compared with another copy, unresolved V genes account for less than half of the shortfall, and the remainder is unexplained. The DNA gave D and trimming, while V, J and clone size come from that table. The sample table holds some 140,000 clones, of which roughly nine tenths were seen once. The ten biggest clones cover approximately 1.6% of the sample.

The chain is assembled from TRBV6-4 and TRBJ2-1; TRBD2 might be the D gene, on 5 matching bases. This material consisted of peripheral blood, taken on day 0 of AZD1222 vaccination. This TCR was sampled from an adult in good health. The sequenced DNA: TGTGCCAGCAGTGACTCGGCGGGCTCCTACAATGAGCAGTTCTTC. Its translation is CASSDSAGSYNEQFF.